This TCR beta chain was profiled in a study of blood T cells in healthy people across ages. The study, taken as a whole, reports: TCR beta diversity was tightly associated with the proportion of naive T cells. Unsorted PBMCs ruled out conclusive naive versus antigen-experienced comparison.

Drawing of peripheral blood yielded about 10 milliliters from each donor. This clonotype was picked up a small number of times. Its matching antigen is unknown. At one end, the junction sequence differs from germline, possibly due to a read error. A second roughly 6 to 11 cycle PCR used barcoded and J-beta primers. Each CDR3 protein gets one entry after TCRdb re-called the 5' RACE reads with MiXCR. The sample holds roughly 800,000 distinct CDR3 sequences, around 25% seen once. These data were also reused for a study on T cells of mothers and their children. That study reports: Every mother produced more than 8.5 million TCR beta CDR3 reads, whereas every child provided 2.5 million to 3.5 million.

This receptor was obtained from a boy younger than 18 in good health. Sequences were obtained from blood.

The CDR3 spells CASRPSGGAYNERFF. The CDR3 DNA reads TGCGCCAGCCGGCCTAGCGGGGGGGCCTACAATGAGCGGTTCTTC. The chain couples TRBV5-1 to TRBJ2-1, with 12 bases that match TRBD2. Germline V lookup: CDR1 SGHRS, CDR2 YFSETQ. The CDR3 extends over 15 amino acids. Full variable domain (missing parts from reference TRBV5-1 and TRBJ2-1): KAGVTQTPRYLIKTRGQQVTLSCSPISGHRSVSWYQQTPGQGLQFLFEYFSETQRNKGNFPGRFSGRQFSNSRSEMNVSTLELGDSALYLCASRPSGGAYNERFFGPGTRLTVL.